The 28 T cell receptor beta chains in this list originate from one sample, sequenced in a study of blood T cell repertoires in COVID-19. The repertoire was sequenced with immunoSEQ multiplex PCR; TCRdb's copy has only in-frame clones and lacks some. The profile shows about 180,000 clones, roughly 88% of them singletons. The sequenced sample consisted of peripheral blood. All receptors come from a woman in her thirties with acute or convalescent COVID-19.

V and J are TRBV18 and TRBJ2-3; possible D gene TRBD1, 6 bases. Between the trimmed V and J ends, which lost 3 bases and 5 bases, there was a span of 12 bases. CDR3 length: 14 amino acids. CDR1 KGHSH and CDR2 LQKENI come from the germline V gene. The CDR3 is CASSPMGAQDTQYF. The DNA for the CDR3 is TGTGCCAGCTCACCGATGGGGGCACAAGATACGCAGTATTTT.

This clone was counted a single time. This chain links TRBV2 with TRBJ2-1; 11 positions agree with TRBD2. The V and J ends lost 11 bases and 4 bases, in that order; junction bases with no gene match: 13. There are 16 residues in the CDR3. Germline CDR1 reads SNHLY; CDR2 reads FYNNEI. The CDR3 coding sequence is TGTGCCTCCAGGCTAGCGGGAGGATCTTTTTACAATGAGCAGTTCTTC. Its protein product is CASRLAGGSFYNEQFF.

V gene TRBV19 combines with J gene TRBJ2-5; maybe TRBD1 (5 bases). Germline V lookup: CDR1 LNHDA, CDR2 SQIVND (reference sequence). CDR3 length equals 14 residues. V was cut by 4 bases and J by 5 bases, with 14 bases left in between. The CDR3 loop reads CASSKRQFTETQYF. The CDR3 coding sequence is TGTGCCAGTAGTAAGCGACAGTTCACGGAGACCCAGTACTTC.

The rearrangement links TRBV27 to TRBJ2-2, with 7 bases lining up with TRBD1. This CDR3 contains 15 residues. Germline V gene lookup returns CDR1 MNHEY and CDR2 SMNVEV (reference sequence). The V gene end was trimmed by 2 bases and the J gene end by 4 bases; junction bases not matched to a gene: 4. The CDR3 loop reads CASSLPPGGTGELFF. As DNA, the CDR3 is TGTGCCAGCAGTTTACCCCCAGGGGGCACCGGGGAGCTGTTTTTT.

V is TRBV28 and J is TRBJ1-2, with D unclear. The V and J ends lost 4 bases and 5 bases respectively, with 14 bases between them. The CDR3 has 14 amino acids. The germline V gene has CDR1 MDHEN and CDR2 SYDVKM. The CDR3 spells CASSSGVGGYGYTF. The CDR3 DNA reads as TGTGCCAGCAGTTCGGGAGTCGGAGGTTATGGCTACACCTTC.

The chain has TRBV19 and TRBJ1-4; D remains unclear. CDR1 is LNHDA and CDR2 is SQIVND in the germline V gene (reference sequence). This CDR3 contains 17 residues. V was pared by 3 bases and J by 0 bases, with 14 bases between. The CDR3 protein is CASSMNEAVATNEKLFF. Here the CDR3 DNA reads TGTGCCAGTAGTATGAACGAAGCGGTCGCAACTAATGAAAAACTGTTTTTT.

The chain combines TRBV18 with TRBJ2-2; 11 bases map to TRBD2. There are 15 residues in the CDR3. The junction had 8 bases not matched to a gene; V was cut back by 6 bases and J by 8 bases. In germline, CDR1 is KGHSH, CDR2 LQKENI. This CDR3 is CASSRWTSGQGELFF. The CDR3 bases are TGTGCCAGCTCTCGTTGGACTAGCGGGCAAGGGGAGCTGTTTTTT.

V and J are TRBV6-5 and TRBJ1-1; TRBD1 aligns across 10 bases. Trimming removed 7 bases from V and 7 bases from J; junction bases left unmatched: 6. CDR1 and CDR2 (germline): MNHEY, SVGAGI. The CDR3 is 13 amino acids. The CDR3 nucleotides read TGTGCCAGCAACCGACAGGGGGCAGATGAAGCTTTCTTT. This encodes CASNRQGADEAFF.

The rearrangement joins TRBV3-1 (or the pseudogene TRBV3-2) to TRBJ1-1; perhaps TRBD1 as D (5 bases). Deletions cut 2 bases from V and 0 bases from J, with 13 bases between. The CDR3 has 16 amino acids. Germline loops: CDR1 LGHDT, CDR2 YNNKEL (reference sequence). The CDR3 reads CASSQWGGPLNTEAFF. The CDR3 DNA reads as TGTGCCAGCAGCCAATGGGGGGGACCCTTGAACACTGAAGCTTTCTTT.

The V call is TRBV7-9, the J call TRBJ2-7, with 10 bases that match TRBD2. The ends lost 11 bases at V and 5 bases at J; junction bases unmatched: 6. CDR3 size: 12 residues. CDR1 and CDR2 from the germline V gene are SEHNR and FQNEAQ (reference sequence). CDR3 DNA sequence: TGTGCCGGCGAGCGGGAGGGCAACGAGCAGTACTTC. Protein sequence: CAGEREGNEQYF.

The rearrangement joins TRBV24-1 to TRBJ1-5, with a weak D call TRBD1 (6 bases). Germline V gene lookup returns CDR1 KGHDR and CDR2 SFDVKD. With 3 bases removed from V and 7 bases from J, the gap between germline ends came to 12 bases. This CDR3 region has 14 residues. The CDR3 DNA reads TGTGCCACCAGTGATCCGCCAGGGGACCAGCCCCAGCATTTT. Translating gives CATSDPPGDQPQHF.

The rearrangement joins TRBV10-3 to TRBJ1-1; D uncertain. In germline, CDR1 is ENHRY, CDR2 SYGVKD. V dropped 0 bases and J dropped 9 bases, with 14 bases sitting between them. This CDR3 has 14 residues. The CDR3 DNA follows: TGTGCCATCAGTGAGTCGAATCCTCCGGGTCAAGCTTTCTTT. Amino acid sequence: CAISESNPPGQAFF.

A remark on this clone: One end of the junction is discordant with germline, which a read error may explain. This sequence joins TRBV9 and TRBJ1-5; D is possibly TRBD1 (5 bases). CDR3 size: 15 residues. From germline, CDR1 is SGDLS and CDR2 YYNGEE. DNA for the CDR3: TGTGCCAGCAGCGTAGACGGACAAACAGGCCAGCCCAAGCACTTT. It translates to CASSVDGQTGQPKHF.

As DNA, the CDR3 is TGTGCCACCAGCAGAGGCGAGGCAGGGGTGGATCAGCCCCAGCATTTT. Translation gives CATSRGEAGVDQPQHF. This chain connects TRBV15 to TRBJ1-5; D might be TRBD1 (6 bases). The CDR3 extends over 16 amino acids. In germline, CDR1 is LNHNV, CDR2 YYDKDF (reference sequence). V was clipped by 1 base and J by 5 bases, with 15 bases between them.

This chain connects TRBV19 to TRBJ1-6; possibly TRBD1 for D (5 bases). Per the germline V gene, CDR1 is LNHDA and CDR2 is SQIVND (reference sequence). CDR3 size: 14 residues. V was pared by 3 bases and J by 11 bases, with 14 bases between. The CDR3 bases are TGTGCCAGTAGTATGACTGCTGCGGGACCACCCCTCCACTTT. Amino acid sequence: CASSMTAAGPPLHF.

Details on this clone: The sample has other DNA sequences that encode this CDR3 too. The chain joins TRBV30 to TRBJ1-1; D possibly corresponds to TRBD1 (6 bases). V was pared by 0 bases and J by 10 bases, with 9 bases between. Germline CDR1 and CDR2: GTSNPN and SVGIG (reference sequence). There are 11 residues in the CDR3. CDR3 bases: TGTGCCTGGAGTGTACAGGGAGTAGCTTTCTTT. Translating it yields CAWSVQGVAFF.

CDR3 coding DNA: TGTGCCAGCAGCCAAGATCCTAATCAGCCCCAGCATTTT. Its translation is CASSQDPNQPQHF. The chain joins TRBV14 to TRBJ1-5; D unresolved. CDR1 SGHDN and CDR2 FVKESK come from the germline V gene. CDR3 length: 13 residues. The ends were cut back, 0 bases at V and 4 bases at J, with 4 bases in the middle.

In this sample, this clone turned up once. The sample holds other DNA sequences that translate to the same CDR3. This chain's CDR3 is CASSFGLTYEQYF. CDR3 coding DNA: TGTGCCAGCAGTTTCGGACTGACCTACGAGCAGTACTTC. The rearrangement links TRBV27 to TRBJ2-7, with D possibly matching TRBD2 (5 bases). The CDR3 totals 13 residues. The V end lost 3 bases, the J end lost 2 bases, and 8 bases lay between the germline ends. Per germline, CDR1 MNHEY and CDR2 SMNVEV (reference sequence).

The chain employs TRBV28 and TRBJ2-1; 9 nucleotides match TRBD1. Germline trimming cut 5 bases from V and 7 bases from J; bases unmatched to any gene: 9. The V gene's germline CDR1 is MDHEN and CDR2 SYDVKM. The CDR3 runs to 15 residues. As DNA, the CDR3 is TGTGCCAGCAGTACCTCCGGGACAGGGAGGAATGAGCAGTTCTTC. It yields the protein CASSTSGTGRNEQFF.

The chain recombines TRBV4-2 with TRBJ2-7, with TRBD2 as a possible D gene (5 bases). The CDR3 contains 14 residues. Germline lookup yields CDR1 LGHNA and CDR2 YNFKEQ. The germline V and J ends were trimmed by 1 base and 1 base, with 8 bases remaining between them. Here the CDR3 DNA reads TGTGCCAGCAGCCAAGGGACTCGATCCTACGAGCAGTACTTC. It yields the protein CASSQGTRSYEQYF.

V usage is TRBV27 and J usage is TRBJ2-7; D not certain. V gave up 6 bases and J gave up 0 bases, with 12 bases separating them. The CDR3 sequence is 14 residues long. CDR1 is MNHEY and CDR2 is SMNVEV in the germline V gene (reference sequence). The CDR3 DNA sequence: TGTGCCAGCAGCCTCATGTGGAGCTCCTACGAGCAGTACTTC. Translated, it gives CASSLMWSSYEQYF.

The chain recombines TRBV6-5 with TRBJ1-2; 8 bases match TRBD1. Germline V gene data show CDR1 as MNHEY and CDR2 as SVGAGI. This CDR3 spans 14 amino acids. V trimming: 7 bases; J trimming: 4 bases; junction bases outside the gene matches: 8. CDR3 loop: CASKVSGGSYGYTF. The CDR3 DNA reads TGTGCCAGCAAGGTGTCAGGGGGCTCCTATGGCTACACCTTC.

The gene calls are TRBV28 and TRBJ2-7; the D gene is possibly TRBD1 (5 bases). Germline lookup yields CDR1 MDHEN and CDR2 SYDVKM. Trimming shortened V by 2 bases and J by 0 bases, and 11 bases separated the two germline ends. This CDR3 contains 15 residues. Written as DNA, the CDR3 is TGTGCCAGCAGTTTAAGGGGTCGCTTCTCCTACGAGCAGTACTTC. This encodes CASSLRGRFSYEQYF.

This chain connects TRBV29-1 to TRBJ2-3; 7 bases agree with TRBD2. The CDR3 loop spans 13 amino acids. Germline CDR1 is SQVTM and CDR2 is ANQGSEA. V lost 2 bases to trimming and J lost 5 bases; unmatched junction nucleotides: 4. The DNA of the CDR3 is TGCAGCGTTGAAAGCGGGACTGTAGATACGCAGTATTTT. Protein product: CSVESGTVDTQYF.

V is TRBV28 and J is TRBJ1-6; TRBD1 agrees at 8 bases. Unmatched junction bases numbered 6, after V lost 5 bases and J lost 6 bases. The CDR3 spans 15 residues. The germline V gene has CDR1 MDHEN and CDR2 SYDVKM. The CDR3 loop reads CASSPQGAANSPLHF. In nucleotides, the CDR3 is TGTGCCAGCAGTCCGCAGGGGGCTGCTAATTCACCCCTCCACTTT.

The rearrangement links TRBV27 to TRBJ1-2; possible D gene TRBD1, 5 bases. V was trimmed by 0 bases and J by 7 bases, leaving 9 bases between them. The CDR3 sequence is 13 residues long. The germline V gene encodes CDR1 MNHEY and CDR2 SMNVEV (reference sequence). The chain's CDR3 is CASSLSGVGGYTF. CDR3 in DNA: TGTGCCAGCAGTTTATCAGGGGTTGGTGGCTACACCTTC.

The chain uses TRBV10-3 and TRBJ2-3, with 8 bases fitting TRBD2. Germline CDR1 reads ENHRY; CDR2 reads SYGVKD. J gave up 5 bases and V 0 bases, and 7 bases lay outside the gene matches. This CDR3 is built from 16 residues. The CDR3 bases are TGTGCCATCAGTGAGTCCGGGGGACTAGGGGGAGATACGCAGTATTTT. It specifies CAISESGGLGGDTQYF.

For the CDR3, the DNA is TGCAGCGTTGAGGGCAGGGGGCTATTTACGCAGTATTTT. It yields the protein CSVEGRGLFTQYF. The chain joins TRBV29-1 to TRBJ2-3; 8 bases are a match to TRBD1. CDR3 length: 13 residues. Unmatched junction bases numbered 7, after V lost 3 bases and J lost 8 bases. Per the germline V gene, CDR1 is SQVTM and CDR2 is ANQGSEA.